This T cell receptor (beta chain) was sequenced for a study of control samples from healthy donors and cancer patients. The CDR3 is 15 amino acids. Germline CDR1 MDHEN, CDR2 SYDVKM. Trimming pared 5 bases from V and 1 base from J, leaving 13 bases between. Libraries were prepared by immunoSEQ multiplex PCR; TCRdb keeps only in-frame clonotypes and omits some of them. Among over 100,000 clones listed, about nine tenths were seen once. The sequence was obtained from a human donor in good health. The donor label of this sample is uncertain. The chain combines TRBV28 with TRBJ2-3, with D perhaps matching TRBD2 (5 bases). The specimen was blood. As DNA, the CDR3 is TGTGCCAGCAGTCTTGTCCGGGGTGGCACAGATACGCAGTATTTT. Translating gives CASSLVRGGTDTQYF.